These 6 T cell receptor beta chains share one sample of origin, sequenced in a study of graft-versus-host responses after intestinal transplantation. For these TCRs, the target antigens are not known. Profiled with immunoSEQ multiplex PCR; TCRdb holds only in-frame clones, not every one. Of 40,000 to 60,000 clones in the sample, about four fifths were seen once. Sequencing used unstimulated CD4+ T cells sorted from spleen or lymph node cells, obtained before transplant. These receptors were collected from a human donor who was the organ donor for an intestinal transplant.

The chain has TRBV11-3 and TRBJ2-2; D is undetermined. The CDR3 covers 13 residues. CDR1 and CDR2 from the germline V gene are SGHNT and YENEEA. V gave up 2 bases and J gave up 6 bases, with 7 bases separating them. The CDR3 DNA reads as TGTGCCAGCAGCTTAAGTAATCCCGGGGAGCTGTTTTTT. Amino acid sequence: CASSLSNPGELFF.

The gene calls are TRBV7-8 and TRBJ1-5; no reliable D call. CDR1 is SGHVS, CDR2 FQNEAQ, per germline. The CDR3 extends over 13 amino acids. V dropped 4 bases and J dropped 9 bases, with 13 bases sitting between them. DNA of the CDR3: TGTGCCAGCAGCTACGGCCCCGAGGGGCCCCAGCATTTT. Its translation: CASSYGPEGPQHF. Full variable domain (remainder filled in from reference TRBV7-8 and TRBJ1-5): GAGVSQSPRYKVAKRGQDVALRCDPISGHVSLFWYQQALGQGPEFLTYFQNEAQLDKSGLPSDRFFAERPEGSVSTLKIQRTQQEDSAVYLCASSYGPEGPQHFGDGTRLSIL.

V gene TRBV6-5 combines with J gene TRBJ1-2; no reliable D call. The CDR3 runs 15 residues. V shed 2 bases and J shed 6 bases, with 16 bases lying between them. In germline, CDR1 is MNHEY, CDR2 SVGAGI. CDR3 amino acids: CASSYRPLGSDGYTF. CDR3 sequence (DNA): TGTGCCAGCAGTTACCGACCGCTGGGTAGTGATGGCTACACCTTC.

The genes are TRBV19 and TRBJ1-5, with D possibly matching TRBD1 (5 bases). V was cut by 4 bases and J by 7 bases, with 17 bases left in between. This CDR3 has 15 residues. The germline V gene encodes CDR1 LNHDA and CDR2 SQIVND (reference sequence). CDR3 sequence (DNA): TGTGCCAGTAGTACGACCGCTTGGGGGGGGCAGCCCCAGCATTTT. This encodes CASSTTAWGGQPQHF.

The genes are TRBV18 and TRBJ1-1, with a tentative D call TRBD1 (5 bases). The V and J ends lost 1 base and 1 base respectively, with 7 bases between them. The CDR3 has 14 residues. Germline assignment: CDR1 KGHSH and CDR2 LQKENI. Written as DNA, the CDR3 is TGTGCCAGCTCACCACAGGGACCGAACACTGAAGCTTTCTTT. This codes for CASSPQGPNTEAFF.

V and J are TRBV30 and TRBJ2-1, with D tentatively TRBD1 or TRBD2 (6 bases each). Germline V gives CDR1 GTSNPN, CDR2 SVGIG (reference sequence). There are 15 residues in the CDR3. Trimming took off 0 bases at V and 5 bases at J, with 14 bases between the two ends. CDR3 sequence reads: CAWSVRLGGHNEQFF. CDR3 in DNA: TGTGCCTGGAGTGTACGGCTAGGGGGGCACAATGAGCAGTTCTTC.